This T cell receptor beta chain was recorded in a study of human CD4 T cells and Enterobacteriaceae. Germline V gene lookup returns CDR1 SGHTA and CDR2 FQGNSA. This CDR3 contains 15 residues. Trimming cost V 3 bases and J 2 bases; bases outside gene matches: 3. Sorting took every CD4+ cell except CD45RA+CCR7+CD95- naive cells, reaching over 95% purity. Ex vivo total memory CD4+ cells were sequenced at deep level. Assay: immunoSEQ multiplex PCR; the TCRdb copy retains only in-frame clones and omits some. The sample includes about 25,000 clones, roughly 80% of them seen just once. The sample comprised memory CD4+ T cells from blood. J is TRBJ2-5 and V is TRBV7-2; TRBD2 matches 10 bases. This clonotype originated in a human donor in good health. The CDR3 DNA reads as TGTGCCAGCAGCTTGCCGGGACTAGCGCAAGAGACCCAGTACTTC. It specifies CASSLPGLAQETQYF. Full variable domain (outside the CDR3, taken from reference TRBV7-2 and TRBJ2-5): GAGVSQSPSNKVTEKGKDVELRCDPISGHTALYWYRQSLGQGLEFLIYFQGNSAPDKSGLPSDRFSAERTGGSVSTLTIQRTQQEDSAVYLCASSLPGLAQETQYFGPGTRLLVL.